A single sample gave rise to the 30 T cell receptor beta chains below, sequenced in a study of spatial heterogeneity in lung cancer. MiXCR, run by TCRdb on the 5' RACE reads, gives a single entry per CDR3 protein. The table records roughly 11,000 distinct CDR3 sequences, around 3.9% of them present only once. Indicated time point: sample taken at primary tumor resection. The sequenced material consisted of unsorted whole RNA from tumor, nontumor lung or frozen PBMC. The sample in question was normal lung tissue next to the tumor, obtained at surgery. The receptors originated from a male donor with early-stage non-small cell lung cancer.

This clonotype appeared many times. With the library built for alpha chains, this beta chain is off target and its frequency is not meaningful. The chain's CDR3 is CSARHPGQKEAFF. The CDR3, as DNA: TGCAGTGCCAGGCATCCGGGACAAAAGGAAGCTTTCTTT. The J gene is TRBJ1-1, the V gene TRBV20-1; tentatively, D is TRBD1 (6 bases). This CDR3 spans 13 amino acids. Trimming pared 6 bases from V and 8 bases from J, leaving 19 bases between. Germline CDR1 is DFQATT and CDR2 is SNEGSKA (reference sequence).

This clonotype was detected ten times or more. The library was designed around alpha chains, so this beta chain is a stray read whose abundance carries little weight. V gene TRBV5-5 combines with J gene TRBJ2-3, with TRBD2 matching 9 bases. The CDR3 is 15 amino acids. V dropped 4 bases and J dropped 5; count of bases not matched to a gene: 8. From germline, CDR1 is SGHKS and CDR2 YYEKEE (reference sequence). The CDR3 sequence is CASSLSGRERDTQYF. CDR3 in DNA: TGTGCCAGCAGCCTTAGCGGGAGAGAGCGAGATACGCAGTATTTT. The whole variable domain, filled in from reference TRBV5-5 and TRBJ2-3, reads DAGVTQSPTHLIKTRGQQVTLRCSPISGHKSVSWYQQVLGQGPQFIFQYYEKEERGRGNFPDRFSARQFPNYSSELNVNALLLGDSALYLCASSLSGRERDTQYFGPGTRLTVL.

This clonotype was observed many times. The library was prepared for alpha chains; this beta chain is a stray read, so its frequency means little. CDR3 DNA: TGTGCCAGCAGCCCCGCAGGCATGAACACTGAAGCTTTCTTT. Translation: CASSPAGMNTEAFF. The chain combines TRBV14 with TRBJ1-1; D is undetermined. V gave up 4 bases and J gave up 0 bases, with 9 bases separating them. Germline lookup yields CDR1 SGHDN and CDR2 FVKESK. The CDR3 length is 14 residues.

This clonotype was seen a handful of times. As an off-target read in a library built for alpha chains, this beta chain has a frequency of little significance. V and J are TRBV25-1 and TRBJ1-4; possibly TRBD1 for D (6 bases). The CDR3 totals 18 residues. Germline values: CDR1 MGHDK, CDR2 SYGVNS. Between the trimmed V and J ends, which lost 9 bases and 5 bases, there was a span of 28 bases. CDR3 in amino acids: CARKRPTGREGENEKLFF. In DNA, the CDR3 is TGTGCCAGAAAGAGACCTACAGGGAGGGAGGGGGAAAATGAAAAACTGTTTTTT.

This clonotype is medium-sized (0.01 to 0.1%) within its sample. This beta chain is off target for a library built for alpha chains, so its abundance means little. The rearrangement uses TRBV29-1 and TRBJ1-2; D is ambiguous. Trimming shortened V by 8 bases and J by 7 bases, and 23 bases separated the two germline ends. The CDR3 totals 14 residues. From germline, CDR1 is SQVTM and CDR2 ANQGSEA. Here the CDR3 DNA reads TGCAGCTTTGGGTACCCGGGAGGAAGGAGTGGCTACACCTTC. Translating gives CSFGYPGGRSGYTF.

This clonotype is labeled as medium-sized. As an off-target read in a library built for alpha chains, this beta chain has a frequency of little significance. The chain carries TRBV2 and TRBJ1-1; D perhaps matches TRBD1 (5 bases). V was trimmed by 10 bases and J by 3 bases, leaving 12 bases between them. Germline loops: CDR1 SNHLY, CDR2 FYNNEI. The CDR3 contains 12 residues. CDR3 protein: CATMRGDTEAFF. In nucleotides, the CDR3 is TGTGCCACCATGCGGGGGGACACTGAAGCTTTCTTT.

Ten or more counts support this clonotype. Because the library targeted alpha chains, this beta chain is an off-target read whose size means little. The chain combines TRBV7-8 with TRBJ2-2, with TRBD2 matching over 11 bases. V shed 5 bases and J 3 bases; nucleotides not matched to a gene: 8. Germline V gene data show CDR1 as SGHVS and CDR2 as FQNEAQ. The CDR3 is 17 residues long. CDR3 nucleotides: TGTGCCAGCAGCCCGGGACTAGCGGAAGACGACACCGGGGAGCTGTTTTTT. This codes for CASSPGLAEDDTGELFF. Looking up the rest from reference TRBV7-8 and TRBJ2-2 gives the full variable domain: GAGVSQSPRYKVAKRGQDVALRCDPISGHVSLFWYQQALGQGPEFLTYFQNEAQLDKSGLPSDRFFAERPEGSVSTLKIQRTQQEDSAVYLCASSPGLAEDDTGELFFGEGSRLTVL.

This clonotype was found many times. The library was prepared for alpha chains; this beta chain is a stray read, so its frequency means little. The rearrangement joins TRBV20-1 to TRBJ2-3; TRBD2 matches at 8 bases. V was clipped by 0 bases and J by 3 bases; unmatched bases: 5. The CDR3 extends over 15 amino acids. Germline values: CDR1 DFQATT, CDR2 SNEGSKA (reference sequence). CDR3 DNA: TGCAGTGCTAGAGAATCGGGGGGGGTGACAGATACGCAGTATTTT. Its translation: CSARESGGVTDTQYF.

This clonotype is labeled medium-sized. Because this beta chain is a stray read in a library intended to capture alpha chains, its abundance should not be given much weight. V is TRBV2 and J is TRBJ2-1; possibly TRBD2 for D (6 bases). The CDR3 extends over 14 amino acids. Germline V gives CDR1 SNHLY, CDR2 FYNNEI. V lost 7 bases and J lost 7, with 17 bases in between. CDR3: CASTREEQANEQFF. As DNA, the CDR3 is TGTGCCAGCACCAGGGAGGAGCAGGCAAATGAGCAGTTCTTC.

This clonotype was seen many times. Since the library was made to target alpha chains, this beta chain is a stray read and its abundance is not meaningful. The chain carries TRBV7-3 and TRBJ2-5; the D gene is possibly TRBD1 (6 bases). The germline gives CDR1 SGHTA, CDR2 FQGTGA. The CDR3 has 17 amino acids. Trimming pared 2 bases from V and 1 base from J, leaving 17 bases between. The CDR3 nucleotides are TGTGCCAGCAGCTTAGGTCTAACGGGGACATTCCAAGAGACCCAGTACTTC. This translates into CASSLGLTGTFQETQYF. The full variable domain, in which reference TRBV7-3 and TRBJ2-5 provide the parts outside the CDR3, is GAGVSQTPSNKVTEKGKYVELRCDPISGHTALYWYRQSLGQGPEFLIYFQGTGAADDSGLPNDRFFAVRPEGSVSTLKIQRTERGDSAVYLCASSLGLTGTFQETQYFGPGTRLLVL.

Remarks on this clonotype: The library was designed around alpha chains, so this beta chain is a stray read whose abundance carries little weight. The chain couples TRBV5-6 to TRBJ2-2; D assignment may be TRBD1 or TRBD2 (6 bases each). The germline gives CDR1 SGHDT, CDR2 YYEEEE. V was cut by 0 bases and J by 3 bases, with 12 bases left in between. The CDR3 has 16 amino acids. Here the CDR3 reads CASSLDQGRHTGELFF. DNA for the CDR3: TGTGCCAGCAGCTTGGACCAGGGGAGGCACACCGGGGAGCTGTTTTTT.

This clonotype appeared many times. Being off target in a library aimed at alpha chains, this beta chain has a size of little meaning. This chain uses TRBV6-2 or TRBV6-3 with TRBJ2-5; no clear D gene. V shed 6 bases and J shed 1 base, with 6 bases lying between them. Germline CDR1 MNHEY, CDR2 SVGEGT. The CDR3 runs 12 residues. CDR3 sequence reads: CASSRLQETQYF. CDR3 DNA: TGTGCCAGCAGCCGGCTCCAAGAGACCCAGTACTTC.

This clonotype has a count of ten or more. In a library made to pick up alpha chains, this beta chain is a stray read with a size that means little. V usage is TRBV7-9 and J usage is TRBJ2-7, with 7 bases aligning to TRBD1. After removal of 5 bases from V and 3 bases from J, the junction contained 10 bases not matched to a gene. The CDR3 runs 15 residues. The germline CDR1 and CDR2 sequences are SEHNR and FQNEAQ (reference sequence). CDR3 residues: CASSPGQSANYEQYF. CDR3 coding DNA: TGTGCCAGCAGCCCGGGACAGTCTGCTAACTACGAGCAGTACTTC. Full variable domain (missing parts from reference TRBV7-9 and TRBJ2-7): DTGVSQNPRHKITKRGQNVTFRCDPISEHNRLYWYRQTLGQGPEFLTYFQNEAQLEKSRLLSDRFSAERPKGSFSTLEIQRTEQGDSAMYLCASSPGQSANYEQYFGPGTRLTVT.

This clonotype was observed at least ten times. Because the library targeted alpha chains, this beta chain is an off-target read whose size means little. The V and J genes are TRBV6-5 and TRBJ1-5; D not resolved. With 5 bases removed from V and 2 bases from J, the gap between germline ends came to 10 bases. This CDR3 contains 14 residues. In germline, CDR1 is MNHEY, CDR2 SVGAGI. CDR3 coding DNA: TGTGCCAGCAGTCTTGACACCGGCAATCAGCCCCAGCATTTT. Amino acids: CASSLDTGNQPQHF.

Regarding this clonotype: This beta chain is a stray read from a library made for alpha chains; its abundance is not meaningful. This sequence joins TRBV5-1 and TRBJ1-2; weak D call: TRBD1 (5 bases). CDR1 is SGHRS and CDR2 is YFSETQ in the germline V gene. V lost 7 bases to trimming and J lost 6 bases, with 22 bases between them. This CDR3 is 15 amino acids long. CDR3 sequence (DNA): TGCGCCAGCGCCTACACCAGTAGGGGCGCGGATGGCTACACCTTC. Translated, it gives CASAYTSRGADGYTF.

This clonotype was picked up many times. Since it is a stray read in a library aimed at alpha chains, this beta chain has a size that is not meaningful. The CDR3 coding sequence is TGTGCCATCTCCTCGACCGGGGGGGACACTGAAGCTTTCTTT. It yields the protein CAISSTGGDTEAFF. The chain joins TRBV10-3 to TRBJ1-1, with D perhaps TRBD1 (5 bases). The CDR3 totals 14 residues. V lost 8 bases, J lost 3 bases, and 16 bases lay in between. The V gene's germline CDR1 is ENHRY and CDR2 SYGVKD.

Sample share makes this clonotype medium-sized. The library was designed around alpha chains, so this beta chain is a stray read whose abundance carries little weight. The gene calls are TRBV28 and TRBJ1-2, with a weak D call TRBD1 (6 bases). Germline lookup yields CDR1 MDHEN and CDR2 SYDVKM. The length of the CDR3 is 15 residues. Trimming shortened V by 2 bases and J by 4 bases, and 14 bases separated the two germline ends. In nucleotides, the CDR3 is TGTGCCAGCAGTTTAGCCCTCGACAGGCTCTATGGCTACACCTTC. As protein: CASSLALDRLYGYTF.

By its share, this clonotype is medium-sized. A library made for alpha chains picked up this beta chain off target, so its size means little. CDR3 in DNA: TGTGCCAGCAGTCGAGGACAGACGAATCAGCCCCAGCATTTT. It codes for CASSRGQTNQPQHF. The V call is TRBV27, the J call TRBJ1-5; tentatively, D is TRBD1 (6 bases). The CDR3 is 14 residues long. V was clipped by 5 bases and J by 4 bases, with 12 bases between them. From germline, CDR1 is MNHEY and CDR2 SMNVEV (reference sequence).

This clonotype counts as medium-sized. As an off-target read in a library built for alpha chains, this beta chain has a frequency of little significance. The genes are TRBV11-2 and TRBJ2-3; possibly TRBD1 or TRBD2 for D (6 bases each). The length of the CDR3 is 15 residues. Trimming took 1 base from V and 4 from J, leaving 12 bases between them. Germline loops: CDR1 SGHAT, CDR2 FQNNGV. CDR3 in DNA: TGTGCCAGCAGCTTAGTTTCAGGGGAGGCAGATACGCAGTATTTT. It specifies CASSLVSGEADTQYF.

There are many counts of this clonotype. This beta chain is an off-target read within a library intended for alpha chains, so its frequency means little. V usage is TRBV12-3 or TRBV12-4 and J usage is TRBJ2-6, with D unclear. Trimming pared 4 bases from V and 0 bases from J, leaving 7 bases between. The CDR3 sequence is 15 residues long. The CDR3 DNA reads TGTGCCAGCAGTTATGGGAACTCTGGGGCCAACGTCCTGACTTTC. Protein product: CASSYGNSGANVLTF.

On this clonotype: This beta chain represents an off-target read in a library built for alpha chains; its size is of limited meaning. The CDR3 bases are TGCGCCAGCAGCTTGGCCTCACAAGTCTCCTACGAGCAGTACTTC. Residues: CASSLASQVSYEQYF. The gene calls are TRBV5-1 and TRBJ2-7; D is ambiguous. The germline V gene encodes CDR1 SGHRS and CDR2 YFSETQ. The ends were cut back, 0 bases at V and 0 bases at J, with 10 bases in the middle. The CDR3 is 15 amino acids.

Sample share makes this clonotype medium-sized. The library was built for alpha chains, so this beta chain is an off-target read and its size means little. The rearrangement uses TRBV27 and TRBJ2-6, with a possible D match to TRBD2 (6 bases). Deletions cut 3 bases from V and 6 bases from J, with 18 bases between. The germline gives CDR1 MNHEY, CDR2 SMNVEV (reference sequence). The CDR3 spans 17 residues. This CDR3 is CASSFSLMGGTANVLTF. CDR3 nucleotide sequence: TGTGCCAGCAGTTTCAGTCTAATGGGGGGAACGGCCAACGTCCTGACTTTC.

This clonotype has at least ten counts. The library was designed around alpha chains, so this beta chain is a stray read whose abundance carries little weight. The chain links TRBV2 to TRBJ1-5, with D unresolved. Germline V gene lookup returns CDR1 SNHLY and CDR2 FYNNEI. The V end was cut by 2 bases, the J end by 1 base, with 9 bases between. The CDR3 extends over 15 amino acids. CDR3 sequence reads: CASSEQSRSNQPQHF. The DNA for the CDR3 is TGTGCCAGCAGTGAACAAAGCCGGAGCAATCAGCCCCAGCATTTT. Complete variable domain (other parts from reference TRBV2 and TRBJ1-5): EPEVTQTPSHQVTQMGQEVILRCVPISNHLYFYWYRQILGQKVEFLVSFYNNEISEKSEIFDDQFSVERPDGSNFTLKIRSTKLEDSAMYFCASSEQSRSNQPQHFGDGTRLSIL.

This clonotype has at least ten counts. This beta chain is a stray sequence in a library constructed for alpha chains; its clone size is not meaningful. V gene TRBV5-1 combines with J gene TRBJ2-3; D is undetermined. Germline loops: CDR1 SGHRS, CDR2 YFSETQ. Trimming shortened V by 0 bases and J by 4 bases, and 3 bases separated the two germline ends. The CDR3 extends over 12 amino acids. The CDR3 loop is CASSLVADTQYF. The DNA for the CDR3 is TGCGCCAGCAGCTTGGTGGCAGATACGCAGTATTTT.

Within the sample, this clonotype is medium-sized. Little can be read into the size of this beta chain, an off-target read in a library designed for alpha chains. The rearrangement joins TRBV19 to TRBJ2-7; 8 bases match TRBD1. Trimming cost V 3 bases and J 3 bases; bases outside gene matches: 4. Per the germline V gene, CDR1 is LNHDA and CDR2 is SQIVND (reference sequence). The CDR3 has 14 residues. As DNA, the CDR3 is TGTGCCAGTAGTATTACAGGGGGGATCTACGAGCAGTACTTC. Protein: CASSITGGIYEQYF. Full variable domain (outside the CDR3, taken from reference TRBV19 and TRBJ2-7): DGGITQSPKYLFRKEGQNVTLSCEQNLNHDAMYWYRQDPGQGLRLIYYSQIVNDFQKGDIAEGYSVSREKKESFPLTVTSAQKNPTAFYLCASSITGGIYEQYFGPGTRLTVT.

This clonotype is labeled as medium-sized (0.01 to 0.1%). This beta chain is an off-target read within a library intended for alpha chains, so its frequency means little. The chain employs TRBV9 and TRBJ2-1; TRBD2 is a possible D gene (6 bases). The germline V gene encodes CDR1 SGDLS and CDR2 YYNGEE. The CDR3 spans 15 residues. Deletions cut 0 bases from V and 2 bases from J, with 9 bases between. The CDR3 DNA reads TGTGCCAGCAGCGTAGGGGGGGACCCCTACAATGAGCAGTTCTTC. This sequence encodes CASSVGGDPYNEQFF.

By share, this clonotype counts as medium-sized. The library was prepared for alpha chains; this beta chain is a stray read, so its frequency means little. The gene calls are TRBV12-3 or TRBV12-4 and TRBJ2-1; 15 bases map to TRBD2. V gave up 6 bases and J gave up 7 bases; unmatched junction bases: 7. The CDR3 loop spans 16 amino acids. The CDR3 DNA sequence: TGTGCCAGCAGCCAGGGACTAGCGGGGGGTGAGAATGAGCAGTTCTTC. This codes for CASSQGLAGGENEQFF.

In its sample, this clonotype is medium-sized. As an off-target read in a library built for alpha chains, this beta chain has a frequency of little significance. V usage is TRBV12-3 or TRBV12-4 and J usage is TRBJ2-5; 9 nucleotides align to TRBD1. The junction had 9 bases not matched to a gene; V was cut back by 4 bases and J by 6 bases. The length of the CDR3 is 15 residues. CDR3 sequence: CASSSGQGSIQTQYF. The CDR3 coding sequence is TGTGCCAGCAGTTCCGGACAGGGGAGTATACAGACCCAGTACTTC.

In its sample, this clonotype was seen many times. This beta chain appears as a stray read in a library generated for alpha chains; its size is not informative. This sequence joins TRBV5-1 and TRBJ1-4, with D tentatively TRBD1 (6 bases). V lost 3 bases to trimming and J lost 0 bases, with 6 bases between them. From germline, CDR1 is SGHRS and CDR2 YFSETQ. CDR3 length: 14 residues. The CDR3 region is CASSYRATNEKLFF. DNA for the CDR3: TGCGCCAGCAGCTACAGGGCAACTAATGAAAAACTGTTTTTT.

In this sample, this clonotype turned up many times. In a library made to pick up alpha chains, this beta chain is a stray read with a size that means little. This chain connects TRBV6-5 to TRBJ1-1; D gene unclear. Germline loops: CDR1 MNHEY, CDR2 SVGAGI. Trimming removed 0 bases from V and 0 bases from J, with 8 bases in between. CDR3 length equals 15 residues. This CDR3 reads CASSYSTLVNTEAFF. The DNA for the CDR3 is TGTGCCAGCAGTTACTCGACTCTGGTGAACACTGAAGCTTTCTTT.